This T cell receptor (beta chain) appears in the sequencing data of a study of cytomegalovirus exposure and HLA in healthy donors. The V end was cut by 0 bases, the J end by 4 bases, with 10 bases between. The CDR3 spans 15 residues. Germline V gene sequence: CDR1 SGHNT, CDR2 YENEEA. The PCR contained 60 Vbeta and 13 Jbeta primers. Sequencing was performed with immunoSEQ multiplex PCR; in TCRdb, only in-frame clones are kept and a portion is missing. The table shows more than 150,000 clones, with 65% to 85% occurring only once. The chain employs TRBV11-3 and TRBJ2-1; maybe TRBD2 (6 bases). The sequence was obtained from a girl aged 5 to 17 in good health and CMV-seropositive. Sequencing was performed on PBMCs. This CDR3 reads CASSLDGSGYNEQFF. The CDR3 DNA is TGTGCCAGCAGCTTAGACGGGAGTGGGTACAATGAGCAGTTCTTC.